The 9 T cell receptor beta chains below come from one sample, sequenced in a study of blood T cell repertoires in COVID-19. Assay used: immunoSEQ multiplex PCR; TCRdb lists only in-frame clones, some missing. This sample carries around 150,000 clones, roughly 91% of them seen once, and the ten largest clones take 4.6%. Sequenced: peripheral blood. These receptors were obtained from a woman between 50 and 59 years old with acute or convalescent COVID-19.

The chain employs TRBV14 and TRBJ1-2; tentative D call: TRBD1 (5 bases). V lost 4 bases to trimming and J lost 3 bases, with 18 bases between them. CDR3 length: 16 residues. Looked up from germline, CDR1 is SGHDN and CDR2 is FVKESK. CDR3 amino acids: CASSRNLGGIDYGYTF. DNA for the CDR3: TGTGCCAGCAGCCGCAACCTCGGGGGAATCGACTATGGCTACACCTTC.

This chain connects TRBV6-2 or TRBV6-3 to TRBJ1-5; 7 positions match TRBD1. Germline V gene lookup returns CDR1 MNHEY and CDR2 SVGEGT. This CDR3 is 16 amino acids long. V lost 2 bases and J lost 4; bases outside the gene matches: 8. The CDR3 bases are TGTGCCAGCAGTTACACCCAGACAGGGTTGAATCAGCCCCAGCATTTT. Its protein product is CASSYTQTGLNQPQHF.

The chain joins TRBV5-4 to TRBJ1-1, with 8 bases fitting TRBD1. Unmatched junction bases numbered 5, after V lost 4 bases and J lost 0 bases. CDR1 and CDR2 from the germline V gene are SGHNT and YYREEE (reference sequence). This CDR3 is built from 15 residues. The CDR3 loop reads CASSLGTGLNTEAFF. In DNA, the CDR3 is TGTGCCAGCAGCCTCGGGACAGGCTTGAACACTGAAGCTTTCTTT.

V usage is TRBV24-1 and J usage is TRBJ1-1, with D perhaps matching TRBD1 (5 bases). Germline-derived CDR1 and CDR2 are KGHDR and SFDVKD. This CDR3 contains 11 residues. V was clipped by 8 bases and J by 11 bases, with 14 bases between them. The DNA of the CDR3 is TGTGCCACCATATCAGGGAACGAGGCTTTCTTT. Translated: CATISGNEAFF.

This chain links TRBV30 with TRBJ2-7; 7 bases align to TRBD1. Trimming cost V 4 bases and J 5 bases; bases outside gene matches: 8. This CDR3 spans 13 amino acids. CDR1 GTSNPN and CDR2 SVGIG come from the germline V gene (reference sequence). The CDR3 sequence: CAWTLAQGNEQYF. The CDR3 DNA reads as TGTGCCTGGACATTGGCACAGGGGAACGAGCAGTACTTC.

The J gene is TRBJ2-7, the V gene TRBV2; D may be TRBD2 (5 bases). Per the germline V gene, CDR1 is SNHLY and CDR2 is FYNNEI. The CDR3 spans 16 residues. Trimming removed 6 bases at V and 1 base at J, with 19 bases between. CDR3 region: CASRPTVTRESYEQYF. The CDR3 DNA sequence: TGTGCCAGCAGGCCTACAGTGACCCGGGAATCCTACGAGCAGTACTTC.

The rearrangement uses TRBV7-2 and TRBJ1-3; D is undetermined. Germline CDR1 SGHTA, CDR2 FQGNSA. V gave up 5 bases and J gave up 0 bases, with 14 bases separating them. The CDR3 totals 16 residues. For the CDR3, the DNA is TGTGCCAGCAGCCTATCCCCACGGAGCTCTGGAAACACCATATATTTT. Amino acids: CASSLSPRSSGNTIYF.

CDR3 nucleotides: TGTGCCACCAGGGCAGGATCCAATTACAATGAGCAGCAGTTCTTC. Encoded protein: CATRAGSNYNEQQFF. This chain uses TRBV24-1 with TRBJ2-1; no reliable D call. Per the germline V gene, CDR1 is KGHDR and CDR2 is SFDVKD. CDR3 length: 15 residues. V dropped 7 bases and J dropped 11 bases, with 23 bases sitting between them.

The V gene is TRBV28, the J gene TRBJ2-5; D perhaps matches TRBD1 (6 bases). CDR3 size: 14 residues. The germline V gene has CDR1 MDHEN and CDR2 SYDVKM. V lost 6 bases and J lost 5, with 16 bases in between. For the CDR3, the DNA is TGTGCCAGCAGGAGCTCCAGGGGCGGGGAGACCCAGTACTTC. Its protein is CASRSSRGGETQYF.